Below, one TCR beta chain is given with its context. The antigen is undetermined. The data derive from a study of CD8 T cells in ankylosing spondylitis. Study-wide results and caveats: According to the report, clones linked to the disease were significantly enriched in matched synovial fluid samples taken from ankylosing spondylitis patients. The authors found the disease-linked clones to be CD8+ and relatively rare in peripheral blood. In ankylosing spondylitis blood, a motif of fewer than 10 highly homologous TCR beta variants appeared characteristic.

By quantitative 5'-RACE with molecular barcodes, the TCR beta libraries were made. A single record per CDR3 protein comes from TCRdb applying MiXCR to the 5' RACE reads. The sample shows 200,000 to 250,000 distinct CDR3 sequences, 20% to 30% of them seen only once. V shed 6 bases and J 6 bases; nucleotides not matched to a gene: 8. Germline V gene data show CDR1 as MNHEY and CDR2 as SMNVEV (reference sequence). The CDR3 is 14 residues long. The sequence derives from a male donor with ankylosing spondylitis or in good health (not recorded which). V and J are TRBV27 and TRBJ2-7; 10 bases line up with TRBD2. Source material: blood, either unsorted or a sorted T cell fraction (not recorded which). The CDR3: CASSPSGLASEQYF. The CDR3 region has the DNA TGTGCCAGCAGCCCATCGGGACTAGCGTCCGAGCAGTACTTC.